One and the same sample provided the 6 T cell receptor beta chains below, sequenced in a study of blood T cell repertoires in COVID-19. Some clones are missing from TCRdb's copy, which holds only in-frame ones; the method was immunoSEQ multiplex PCR. Found here are more than 75,000 clones, more than 75% of them singletons; the top ten hold less than 11%. Sequencing used peripheral blood. The origin of the receptors is a man aged 60-69 years with acute or convalescent COVID-19.

The chain combines TRBV5-4 with TRBJ2-7, with a tentative D call TRBD2 (7 bases). Germline V gene data show CDR1 as SGHNT and CDR2 as YYREEE (reference sequence). V was shortened by 3 bases and J by 6 bases, with 16 bases between the two germline ends. The CDR3 extends over 14 amino acids. The CDR3 DNA reads TGTGCCAGCAGCTACGGGGGGCGGTCGAGCGAGCAGTACTTC. This encodes CASSYGGRSSEQYF.

Written as DNA, the CDR3 is TGTGCCAGCAGCTCGGACAGGGGCCCCCAGCATTTT. It is translated as CASSSDRGPQHF. The genes are TRBV11-2 and TRBJ1-5; 9 positions agree with TRBD1. This CDR3 comprises 12 residues. J lost 10 bases, V lost 4 bases, and 2 bases had no gene match. CDR1 SGHAT and CDR2 FQNNGV come from the germline V gene. The entire variable domain, with the rest obtained from reference TRBV11-2 and TRBJ1-5, is as follows: EAGVAQSPRYKIIEKRQSVAFWCNPISGHATLYWYQQILGQGPKLLIQFQNNGVVDDSQLPKDRFSAERLKGVDSTLKIQPAKLEDSAVYLCASSSDRGPQHFGDGTRLSIL.

The chain links TRBV6-5 to TRBJ1-4; D is unclear. In germline, CDR1 is MNHEY, CDR2 SVGAGI. V was clipped by 6 bases and J by 5 bases, with 7 bases between them. The CDR3 sequence is 12 residues long. Here the CDR3 reads CASRTRNEKLFF. The CDR3 DNA reads as TGTGCCAGCAGGACTCGGAATGAAAAACTGTTTTTT.

The chain carries TRBV12-3 or TRBV12-4 and TRBJ2-7; maybe TRBD2 (6 bases). The V gene lost 9 bases and the J gene lost 2 bases, with 14 bases spanning the gap. The CDR3 runs to 13 residues. The CDR3 DNA is TGTGCCAGTACACCGGGACTGACCTACGAGCAGTACTTC. Amino acid sequence: CASTPGLTYEQYF.

In nucleotides, the CDR3 is TGTGCCAGCAGCCGGACAGCCTATAATTCACCCCTCCACTTT. It encodes CASSRTAYNSPLHF. The chain employs TRBV7-2 and TRBJ1-6, with a tentative D call TRBD1 (6 bases). The germline V gene encodes CDR1 SGHTA and CDR2 FQGNSA. The V gene lost 5 bases and the J gene lost 2 bases, with 7 bases spanning the gap. CDR3 length: 14 residues.

The rearrangement links TRBV7-2 to TRBJ2-1; no reliable D call. The CDR3 is 14 amino acids. V lost 1 base and J 3 bases, leaving 7 bases between the germline ends. Per the germline V gene, CDR1 is SGHTA and CDR2 is FQGNSA. CDR3 sequence (DNA): TGTGCCAGCAGCTTAGTATCAGTCTACAATGAGCAGTTCTTC. Protein product: CASSLVSVYNEQFF.